The clone carrying this TCR beta chain has only one observation. This sample is drawn from a study of blood T cell repertoires in COVID-19. The wider study: PBMCs, B-cell-depleted T cells, or T cells provided the cDNA or gDNA that made up the material.

V was shortened by 1 base and J by 2 bases, with 9 bases between the two germline ends. Germline V gene sequence: CDR1 MDHEN, CDR2 SYDVKM. This CDR3 is 15 amino acids long. Source study methods: The authors estimated nucleated cell counts from reference gene primer amplification. Data came from immunoSEQ multiplex PCR; TCRdb stores just in-frame clones and leaves some out. The V and J calls and clone size were taken over from that table, and D and trimming were inferred from the DNA. The data hold 100,000 to 150,000 clones, with 88% observed a single time. V and J are TRBV28 and TRBJ1-3, with D tentatively TRBD1 (5 bases). Sequenced sample: peripheral blood. The sequence derives from a man between 65 and 79 years old with active COVID-19. The CDR3, as DNA: TGTGCCAGCAGTTTATCCGGGGGACCTGGAAACACCATATATTTT. Its translation: CASSLSGGPGNTIYF.